The T cell receptor beta chain described here comes from a study of T cells expressing NK-cell markers. The CDR3 runs to 16 residues. CDR1 is SGHTA, CDR2 FQGNSA, per germline. TCRdb reprocessed the 5' RACE reads and reports one entry per CDR3 protein, with no DNA. This repertoire includes 350,000 to 450,000 distinct CDR3 sequences. Findings and limits, study-wide: The study left the HCMV specificity of expanded NKG2C+ T cell clones unresolved.

Notes on this clonotype: Antigen unknown.

V is TRBV7-2 and J is TRBJ1-5; without DNA, the TCRdb call of TRBD1 cannot be checked. Sample: blood T cells: a sorted CD56 or NKG2C T cell subset, CD4+ or CD8+ T cells, or bulk PBMC T cells (not recorded which). The receptor comes from a man between 18 and 69 years old in good health. The CDR3 sequence: CASSSSGGQSNQPQHF.